The rows below give T cell receptor beta chains drawn from one sample of a study of Ad26.COV2.S vaccination and SARS-CoV-2 variants. Sequenced by immunoSEQ multiplex PCR; TCRdb stores in-frame clones only, minus some. The sample holds roughly 700,000 clones, roughly nine tenths seen once. Here the sequenced sample was peripheral blood, taken in a trial of Ad26.COV2.S vaccine versus placebo. The receptors derive from a person between 18 and 59 years old who received the Ad26.COV2.S COVID-19 vaccine or a placebo. Each CDR3 is given with its conserved first and last residue. D genes are given only for firm matches. Some rows have no size entry. The others give once, few or many, or a class for an expanded clone.

D: TRBD2; size: NA; J: TRBJ2-1; V: TRBV19; CDR3: CASSSRSGWLRNEQFF; DNA: TGTGCCAGTAGTTCTCGTAGCGGGTGGCTCCGCAATGAGCAGTTCTTC
D: TRBD2; size: NA; J: TRBJ2-3; V: TRBV5-4; CDR3: CASSLGRDYQYF; DNA: TGTGCCAGCAGCTTGGGCCGGGACTACCAGTATTTT
D: TRBD2; size: NA; J: TRBJ2-1; V: TRBV19; CDR3: CASSIVSGTSGSNEQFF; DNA: TGTGCCAGTAGTATAGTTTCGGGGACTAGCGGGAGCAATGAGCAGTTCTTC
D: TRBD2; size: NA; J: TRBJ2-2; V: TRBV5-1; CDR3: CASSSEAGSTGELFF; DNA: TGCGCCAGCAGCTCGGAAGCGGGGAGCACCGGGGAGCTGTTTTTT
D: TRBD1; size: NA; J: TRBJ2-7; V: TRBV5-1; CDR3: CASSSDREVGEQYF; DNA: TGCGCCAGCAGCTCGGACAGGGAGGTAGGGGAGCAGTACTTC
D: NA; size: NA; J: TRBJ2-1; V: TRBV7-9; CDR3: CASSLALIYPYNEQFF; DNA: TGTGCCAGCAGCTTAGCGCTAATCTACCCCTACAATGAGCAGTTCTTC
D: TRBD1; size: NA; J: TRBJ1-3; V: TRBV30; CDR3: CAWRSPGGFSGNTIYF; DNA: TGTGCCTGGAGATCCCCAGGGGGATTCTCTGGAAACACCATATATTTT
D: TRBD1; size: NA; J: TRBJ2-7; V: TRBV7-2; CDR3: CASSPRTGGTYEQYF; DNA: TGTGCCAGCAGCCCACGGACAGGCGGCACCTACGAGCAGTACTTC
D: TRBD1; size: NA; J: TRBJ1-1; V: TRBV6-2/TRBV6-3; CDR3: CASSPFGQGRTEAFF; DNA: TGTGCCAGCAGCCCCTTTGGACAGGGGAGGACTGAAGCTTTCTTT
D: NA; size: NA; J: TRBJ1-2; V: TRBV24-1; CDR3: CATSDSSSDYGYTF; DNA: TGTGCCACCAGTGACTCGAGCAGCGACTATGGCTACACCTTC
D: NA; size: NA; J: TRBJ2-5; V: TRBV24-1; CDR3: CATSESRDIQETQYF; DNA: TGTGCCACCAGTGAGTCCCGGGACATTCAAGAGACCCAGTACTTC
D: TRBD2; size: NA; J: TRBJ2-3; V: TRBV27; CDR3: CASSAGTSGDTDTQYF; DNA: TGTGCCAGCAGTGCCGGGACTAGCGGCGACACAGATACGCAGTATTTT
D: NA; size: NA; J: TRBJ2-5; V: TRBV20-1; CDR3: CSANDAETQYF; DNA: TGCAGTGCTAATGATGCAGAGACCCAGTACTTC
D: NA; size: NA; J: TRBJ1-4; V: TRBV4-2; CDR3: CASSQAAGPNEKLFF; DNA: TGTGCCAGCAGTCAAGCTGCAGGACCGAATGAAAAACTGTTTTTT
D: NA; size: NA; J: TRBJ1-5; V: TRBV18; CDR3: CASSPSSNQPQHF; DNA: TGTGCCAGCTCACCGAGCAGCAATCAGCCCCAGCATTTT
D: NA; size: NA; J: TRBJ2-1; V: TRBV18; CDR3: CATQKGGARNEQFF; DNA: TGTGCCACTCAAAAGGGGGGGGCAAGGAATGAGCAGTTCTTC
D: NA; size: NA; J: TRBJ1-2; V: TRBV18; CDR3: CASSPLGTGYGYTF; DNA: TGTGCCAGCTCACCCCTAGGGACCGGATATGGCTACACCTTC
D: NA; size: once; J: TRBJ2-5; V: TRBV9; CDR3: CASSVEGTRKETQYF; DNA: TGTGCCAGCAGCGTAGAGGGGACTCGCAAAGAGACCCAGTACTTC
D: TRBD2; size: NA; J: TRBJ2-1; V: TRBV20-1; CDR3: CSAGTRGEQFF; DNA: TGCAGTGCTGGGACTAGAGGGGAGCAGTTCTTC
D: NA; size: NA; J: TRBJ1-2; V: TRBV5-1; CDR3: CASSLDSPRGGYTF; DNA: TGCGCCAGCAGCTTGGACAGCCCCCGTGGCGGCTACACCTTC
D: NA; size: NA; J: TRBJ1-3; V: TRBV7-8; CDR3: CASSLAGSGNTIYF; DNA: TGTGCCAGCAGCTTAGCAGGGTCTGGAAACACCATATATTTT
D: TRBD2; size: NA; J: TRBJ2-1; V: TRBV10-3; CDR3: CAISELAGLYNEQFF; DNA: TGTGCCATCAGTGAGTTAGCGGGGCTATACAATGAGCAGTTCTTC
D: NA; size: many; J: TRBJ2-7; V: TRBV7-9; CDR3: CASSHTLAEPYYEQYF; DNA: TGTGCCAGCAGCCACACTTTAGCGGAACCGTACTACGAGCAGTACTTC
D: NA; size: NA; J: TRBJ1-1; V: TRBV6-6; CDR3: CASGSRRTEAFF; DNA: TGTGCCAGCGGCTCGCGGAGAACTGAAGCTTTCTTT
D: NA; size: once; J: TRBJ1-1; V: TRBV10-2; CDR3: CASSLEDEAFF; DNA: TGCGCCAGCAGCTTGGAGGATGAAGCTTTCTTT
D: NA; size: NA; J: TRBJ2-2; V: TRBV24-1; CDR3: CATSGPGLSSNTGELFF; DNA: TGTGCCACCAGTGGTCCCGGACTGAGTTCGAACACCGGGGAGCTGTTTTTT
D: TRBD1; size: NA; J: TRBJ1-1; V: TRBV5-1; CDR3: CASSPGTGGIEAFF; DNA: TGCGCCAGCAGCCCGGGGACAGGGGGTATTGAAGCTTTCTTT
D: NA; size: NA; J: TRBJ1-1; V: TRBV6-2/TRBV6-3; CDR3: CASSFFGVGTEAFF; DNA: TGTGCCAGCAGCTTTTTCGGGGTTGGCACTGAAGCTTTCTTT
D: NA; size: many; J: TRBJ2-3; V: TRBV30; CDR3: CAWARTSSTDTQYF; DNA: TGTGCCTGGGCACGGACATCGTCCACAGATACGCAGTATTTT
D: NA; size: NA; J: TRBJ2-1; V: TRBV19; CDR3: CASTRDLSYNEQFF; DNA: TGTGCCAGTACTCGGGACCTCTCCTACAATGAGCAGTTCTTC
D: NA; size: NA; J: TRBJ2-2; V: TRBV5-6; CDR3: CASRFVSPYTGELFF; DNA: TGTGCCAGCAGATTTGTGTCACCGTACACCGGGGAGCTGTTTTTT
D: TRBD1; size: NA; J: TRBJ1-2; V: TRBV27; CDR3: CASSLLGTGGGGYTF; DNA: TGTGCCAGCAGTTTACTCGGGACAGGGGGAGGTGGCTACACCTTC
D: TRBD1; size: NA; J: TRBJ1-1; V: TRBV4-2; CDR3: CASSQDQGVNTEAFF; DNA: TGTGCCAGCAGCCAAGATCAGGGGGTGAACACTGAAGCTTTCTTT
D: TRBD1; size: NA; J: TRBJ1-5; V: TRBV10-3; CDR3: CAISESRDRVQPQHF; DNA: TGTGCCATCAGTGAGTCGCGGGACAGGGTCCAGCCCCAGCATTTT
D: NA; size: NA; J: TRBJ1-1; V: TRBV5-5; CDR3: CASSLGGNTEAFF; DNA: TGTGCCAGCAGCCTGGGGGGGAACACTGAAGCTTTCTTT
D: TRBD1; size: NA; J: TRBJ2-7; V: TRBV28; CDR3: CASSTDRGTYEQYF; DNA: TGTGCCAGCAGCACCGACAGGGGGACCTACGAGCAGTACTTC
D: NA; size: NA; J: TRBJ2-7; V: TRBV25-1; CDR3: CASSEYDKYYEQYF; DNA: TGTGCCAGCAGTGAATACGACAAGTACTACGAGCAGTACTTC
D: TRBD1; size: NA; J: TRBJ2-5; V: TRBV18; CDR3: CASTGGGETQYF; DNA: TGTGCCAGCACAGGGGGCGGAGAGACCCAGTACTTC
D: NA; size: once; J: TRBJ1-2; V: TRBV5-1; CDR3: CASSFGGEGYGYTF; DNA: TGCGCCAGCAGCTTTGGGGGGGAAGGCTATGGCTACACCTTC
D: TRBD2; size: NA; J: TRBJ2-7; V: TRBV10-3; CDR3: CAIRAGLAENEQYF; DNA: TGTGCCATCAGGGCGGGACTAGCGGAGAACGAGCAGTACTTC
D: NA; size: NA; J: TRBJ1-4; V: TRBV30; CDR3: CAWSSDRTVTNEKLFF; DNA: TGTGCCTGGAGTTCCGACAGGACGGTTACTAATGAAAAACTGTTTTTT
D: TRBD2; size: NA; J: TRBJ2-1; V: TRBV10-3; CDR3: CAISPLAGGDNEQFF; DNA: TGTGCCATCAGTCCACTAGCGGGAGGGGACAATGAGCAGTTCTTC
D: NA; size: NA; J: TRBJ1-5; V: TRBV20-1; CDR3: CSASYLRDNQPQHF; DNA: TGCAGTGCTAGTTACCTTAGGGACAATCAGCCCCAGCATTTT
D: NA; size: NA; J: TRBJ1-6; V: TRBV3-1/TRBV3-2; CDR3: CASRPRAGYNSPLHF; DNA: TGTGCCAGCAGACCCCGGGCCGGGTACAATTCACCCCTCCACTTT
D: TRBD1; size: NA; J: TRBJ2-7; V: TRBV24-1; CDR3: CAHGTGAYEQYF; DNA: TGTGCCCACGGAACAGGGGCCTACGAGCAGTACTTC
D: TRBD1; size: NA; J: TRBJ1-1; V: TRBV2; CDR3: CASTGGTGNTEAFF; DNA: TGTGCCAGCACCGGTGGGACAGGGAACACTGAAGCTTTCTTT
D: NA; size: NA; J: TRBJ2-7; V: TRBV20-1; CDR3: CSARLGAPQYF; DNA: TGCAGTGCTAGATTGGGGGCCCCGCAGTACTTC
D: TRBD2; size: once; J: TRBJ2-3; V: TRBV6-6; CDR3: CASSPLGGILDTDTQYF; DNA: TGTGCCAGCAGTCCCTTGGGAGGGATACTCGACACAGATACGCAGTATTTT
D: TRBD2; size: NA; J: TRBJ2-1; V: TRBV4-3; CDR3: CASSRSLAGRYNEQFF; DNA: TGCGCCAGCAGCCGCTCACTAGCGGGGAGGTACAATGAGCAGTTCTTC
D: NA; size: few; J: TRBJ2-7; V: TRBV7-9; CDR3: CASSFTGGSYEQYF; DNA: TGTGCCAGCAGCTTTACTGGGGGCTCCTACGAGCAGTACTTC